These T cell receptor beta chains were read from a single sample in a study of blood T cell repertoires in COVID-19. Generated by immunoSEQ multiplex PCR, the TCRdb table keeps only in-frame clones and is missing some. Among around 150,000 clones listed, approximately 88% were seen once. Sample: peripheral blood. The receptors originated from a man in his 60s with acute or convalescent COVID-19. CDR3s include the opening cysteine and the closing phenylalanine or tryptophan. Each record gives: CDR3 length, V gene, clone size, D gene, J gene, CDR3 protein, CDR3 DNA. A D gene is named only where the DNA matches it firmly. The listing skips clone size in some rows; elsewhere it reads once, few, many or a size class.

14	TRBV2	.	TRBD1	TRBJ1-5	CASSWTGVRQPQHF	TGTGCCAGCAGTTGGACAGGGGTAAGACAGCCCCAGCATTTT
15	TRBV28	.	.	TRBJ1-1	CASSLRGLGNTEAFF	TGTGCCAGCAGTTTAAGGGGTCTGGGGAACACTGAAGCTTTCTTT
10	TRBV29-1	.	TRBD1	TRBJ1-2	CSAGQDGYTF	TGCAGCGCCGGACAGGATGGCTACACCTTC
13	TRBV6-4	.	.	TRBJ1-5	CASSDRRGQPQHF	TGTGCCAGCAGTGACCGACGAGGTCAGCCCCAGCATTTT
18	TRBV18	once	TRBD1	TRBJ2-6	CASSPPGQGIRGANVLTF	TGTGCCAGCTCACCGCCGGGACAGGGCATACGGGGGGCCAACGTCCTGACTTTC
14	TRBV6-5	.	TRBD1	TRBJ1-2	CASSPYRGGYGYTF	TGTGCCAGCAGTCCCTACAGGGGAGGTTACGGCTACACCTTC
14	TRBV30	once	.	TRBJ1-5	CAWSWGLGNQPQHF	TGTGCCTGGAGTTGGGGGCTAGGCAATCAGCCCCAGCATTTT
16	TRBV29-1	.	TRBD2	TRBJ2-1	CSVEGLAGGKRNEQFF	TGCAGCGTCGAGGGACTAGCGGGGGGGAAAAGAAATGAGCAGTTCTTC
14	TRBV5-6	.	.	TRBJ1-1	CASSLGGQWTEAFF	TGTGCCAGCAGCTTGGGGGGGCAGTGGACTGAAGCTTTCTTT
14	TRBV27	.	TRBD1	TRBJ1-2	CASSSPGQGDGYTF	TGTGCCAGCAGTTCACCGGGACAGGGGGATGGCTACACCTTC
17	TRBV7-8	.	TRBD1	TRBJ1-1	CASSSRHPGQGDAEAFF	TGTGCCAGCAGCTCGAGGCACCCGGGACAGGGCGACGCTGAAGCTTTCTTT
14	TRBV6-2/TRBV6-3	few	.	TRBJ1-6	CASSPGHTNSPLHF	TGTGCCAGCAGTCCGGGACATACCAATTCACCCCTCCACTTT
17	TRBV30	.	TRBD1	TRBJ1-2	CAWSVRRQGLGNYGYTF	TGTGCCTGGAGTGTACGGAGACAGGGTCTGGGAAACTATGGCTACACCTTC
14	TRBV27	once	TRBD1	TRBJ1-5	CASSRTGRNQPQHF	TGTGCCAGCAGTAGGACAGGGCGGAATCAGCCCCAGCATTTT
15	TRBV5-1	.	.	TRBJ1-1	CASSGRDIGATEAFF	TGCGCCAGCAGCGGCCGGGACATTGGGGCGACTGAAGCTTTCTTT
15	TRBV6-5	.	TRBD2	TRBJ2-3	CASQAAGGHTDTQYF	TGTGCCAGCCAAGCTGCGGGGGGCCACACAGATACGCAGTATTTT
16	TRBV19	.	.	TRBJ1-4	CASSLITGSGNEKLFF	TGTGCCAGTAGTCTAATTACAGGGAGCGGTAACGAAAAACTGTTTTTT
16	TRBV5-1	.	TRBD1	TRBJ1-6	CASSPSSTGVNSPLHF	TGCGCCAGCAGCCCTTCCTCGACAGGGGTGAATTCACCCCTCCACTTT
13	TRBV9	.	.	TRBJ1-1	CASSGGGNTEAFF	TGTGCCAGCAGCGGGGGAGGGAACACTGAAGCTTTCTTT
13	TRBV19	.	.	TRBJ1-1	CASTQGFGTEAFF	TGTGCCAGTACTCAGGGGTTCGGCACTGAAGCTTTCTTT
15	TRBV5-1	.	.	TRBJ1-1	CASSSQQQGNTEAFF	TGCGCCAGCAGCTCCCAACAACAGGGGAACACTGAAGCTTTCTTT
14	TRBV27	.	.	TRBJ1-6	CASSLDTRGSPLHF	TGTGCCAGCAGTTTAGATACCAGGGGTTCACCCCTCCACTTT
12	TRBV6-5	.	.	TRBJ2-5	CATSLTGETQYF	TGTGCCACCTCTCTGACAGGAGAGACCCAGTACTTC
13	TRBV6-5	.	.	TRBJ1-2	CASTESVVGGYTF	TGTGCCAGCACGGAGTCGGTGGTTGGTGGCTACACCTTC
14	TRBV19	once	TRBD2	TRBJ2-2	CASKSGGNTGELFF	TGTGCCAGTAAAAGCGGGGGAAACACCGGGGAGCTGTTTTTT
11	TRBV12-3/TRBV12-4	once	.	TRBJ2-7	CASSRRGEQYF	TGTGCCAGCAGCCGCCGGGGCGAGCAGTACTTC
14	TRBV6-4	.	TRBD1	TRBJ1-2	CASSPEDRSYGYTF	TGTGCCAGCAGTCCGGAGGACAGGAGCTATGGCTACACCTTC